This is a list of T cell receptor beta chains from one sample in a study of T cell responses to AZD1222 COVID-19 vaccine. The table came from immunoSEQ multiplex PCR; TCRdb's copy has only in-frame clones and leaves some out. The repertoire has roughly 150,000 clones, 91% of them found once; the top ten carry 1.5% to 2%. Sequences were derived from peripheral blood, sampled on day 0 of AZD1222 vaccination. The origin of the receptors is an adult in good health. The CDR3 runs from the conserved cysteine through the conserved F or W. The D gene is left open where the match is weak. Clone size is shown for a subset of rows, as once, few, many or a class of expanded clone.

j_call d_call clone_size v_call cdr3_length cdr3_aa cdr3_nt
TRBJ2-2 TRBD1 NA TRBV2 13 CATGQGRTGELFF TGTGCCACGGGACAGGGCCGCACCGGGGAGCTGTTTTTT
TRBJ2-7 NA once TRBV15 14 CATGAGGASYEQYF TGTGCCACCGGAGCCGGGGGAGCCTCCTACGAGCAGTACTTC
TRBJ2-7 NA NA TRBV4-1 16 CASSQVTGVMGGEQYF TGCGCCAGCAGCCAAGTAACAGGAGTAATGGGAGGCGAGCAGTACTTC
TRBJ2-1 TRBD2 NA TRBV3-1/TRBV3-2 13 CASSRGTSSPEFF TGTGCCAGCAGCCGCGGGACTAGTAGCCCCGAGTTCTTC
TRBJ1-2 NA NA TRBV5-4 12 CASSLVTYGYTF TGTGCCAGCAGCTTGGTAACCTATGGCTACACCTTC
TRBJ2-7 NA NA TRBV11-2 12 CATGGTLYEQYF TGTGCCACCGGGGGAACCTTATACGAGCAGTACTTC
TRBJ2-1 TRBD2 NA TRBV10-1 16 CASTWFLTSRYNEQFF TGCGCCAGCACTTGGTTTTTGACTAGCCGCTACAATGAGCAGTTCTTC
TRBJ2-3 NA NA TRBV5-1 12 CASSLQGNTQYF TGCGCCAGCAGCTTACAGGGAAATACGCAGTATTTT
TRBJ2-2 TRBD2 NA TRBV19 14 CASSTSGGTGELFF TGTGCCAGTAGTACAAGCGGGGGCACCGGGGAGCTGTTTTTT
TRBJ2-7 NA once TRBV28 11 CASSAPYEQYF TGTGCCAGCAGCGCTCCCTACGAGCAGTACTTC
TRBJ2-2 NA NA TRBV7-2 14 CASLSESNTGELFF TGTGCCAGCCTGTCAGAATCTAACACCGGGGAGCTGTTTTTT
TRBJ2-7 NA NA TRBV19 11 CASSMHNEQYF TGTGCCAGTAGTATGCACAACGAGCAGTACTTC
TRBJ1-5 NA once TRBV6-5 16 CASSYNTPNLGQPQHF TGTGCCAGCAGTTACAACACGCCCAATTTAGGTCAGCCCCAGCATTTT
TRBJ1-2 NA NA TRBV5-1 14 CASSFEGSNYGYTF TGCGCCAGCAGCTTTGAGGGATCCAACTATGGCTACACCTTC
TRBJ1-6 TRBD1 NA TRBV4-1 15 CASSQGRGNNSPLHF TGCGCCAGCAGCCAGGGCAGGGGGAATAATTCACCCCTCCACTTT
TRBJ1-2 NA few TRBV29-1 14 CSVAHGGQNYGYTF TGCAGCGTTGCGCATGGGGGGCAAAACTATGGCTACACCTTC
TRBJ1-1 NA NA TRBV7-2 13 CASSLASAGAAFF TGTGCCAGCAGCTTAGCGTCGGCAGGGGCAGCTTTCTTT
TRBJ2-2 NA NA TRBV7-9 15 CASSPPQSNTGELFF TGTGCCAGCAGCCCCCCGCAGTCTAACACCGGGGAGCTGTTTTTT
TRBJ2-2 NA NA TRBV11-2 15 CASSYDRTNTGELFF TGTGCCAGCAGCTATGACAGGACGAACACCGGGGAGCTGTTTTTT
TRBJ1-5 NA NA TRBV28 15 CASRQAGTLDQPQHF TGTGCCAGCAGGCAAGCCGGGACATTGGATCAGCCCCAGCATTTT
TRBJ2-7 NA NA TRBV3-1/TRBV3-2 15 CASSQEGGAGYEQYF TGTGCCAGCAGCCAAGAAGGGGGGGCGGGTTACGAGCAGTACTTC
TRBJ1-1 NA once TRBV9 13 CASSEGTSGGAFF TGTGCCAGCAGCGAGGGGACAAGCGGGGGAGCTTTCTTT
TRBJ2-7 NA once TRBV30 13 CAWSVRGQTEQYF TGTGCCTGGAGTGTACGAGGTCAGACCGAGCAGTACTTC
TRBJ1-6 TRBD1 NA TRBV28 15 CASSLGDRDNSPLHF TGTGCCAGCAGTTTGGGGGACAGGGATAATTCACCCCTCCACTTT
TRBJ2-1 TRBD1 few TRBV6-2/TRBV6-3 12 CASSRTGNEQFF TGTGCCAGCAGTCGGACAGGGAATGAGCAGTTCTTC
TRBJ1-1 TRBD1 NA TRBV11-3 18 CASSSGPAGTGGNTEAFF TGTGCCAGCAGCTCCGGTCCGGCCGGGACAGGGGGAAACACTGAAGCTTTCTTT
TRBJ2-5 NA once TRBV12-3/TRBV12-4 11 CASSLKETQYF TGTGCCAGCAGTTTAAAAGAGACCCAGTACTTC
TRBJ1-3 NA NA TRBV28 17 CASSPRHRPSSGNTIYF TGTGCCAGCAGTCCCCGTCATCGTCCCAGCTCTGGAAACACCATATATTTT
TRBJ2-3 NA NA TRBV3-1/TRBV3-2 16 CASSQNPLAPTDTQYF TGTGCCAGCAGCCAAAATCCGTTAGCGCCCACAGATACGCAGTATTTT
TRBJ1-1 NA NA TRBV11-2 11 CASSAPLRAFF TGTGCCAGCAGCGCCCCCCTTCGAGCTTTCTTT
TRBJ2-7 NA NA TRBV7-7 13 CASSPRGVREQYF TGTGCTAGCAGCCCCAGGGGGGTTCGGGAGCAGTACTTC
TRBJ2-7 NA NA TRBV3-1/TRBV3-2 15 CASSQDGLQSPEQYF TGTGCCAGCAGCCAAGATGGGCTACAATCCCCCGAGCAGTACTTC
TRBJ2-7 NA NA TRBV11-3 13 CASSLGQAGEQYF TGTGCCAGCAGCTTAGGACAGGCGGGAGAGCAGTACTTC
TRBJ2-7 NA NA TRBV5-6 15 CASWGAEGSSYEQYF TGTGCCAGCTGGGGGGCTGAAGGGAGCTCCTACGAGCAGTACTTC
TRBJ1-2 NA NA TRBV6-5 13 CASRDSLNYGYTF TGTGCCAGCAGGGACAGTCTTAACTATGGCTACACCTTC
TRBJ1-2 NA NA TRBV3-1/TRBV3-2 18 CASSQFLWATGPSYGYTF TGTGCCAGCAGCCAGTTCCTATGGGCCACGGGGCCGAGCTATGGCTACACCTTC
TRBJ2-3 TRBD1 few TRBV27 16 CASSSDSGQGTDTQYF TGTGCCAGCAGTTCCGATTCGGGACAGGGGACAGATACGCAGTATTTT
TRBJ1-5 TRBD1 NA TRBV30 13 CAWSHSGGQPQHF TGTGCCTGGAGCCATTCAGGGGGTCAGCCCCAGCATTTT
TRBJ1-6 NA NA TRBV19 14 CASSIRGENSPLHF TGTGCCAGTAGTATCCGGGGGGAGAATTCACCCCTCCACTTT
TRBJ1-5 TRBD1 NA TRBV5-1 15 CASSLGSGGRQPQHF TGCGCCAGCAGCTTGGGGTCAGGGGGCCGGCAGCCCCAGCATTTT
TRBJ1-1 TRBD1 NA TRBV23-1 18 CASSQFGTGGRGNTEAFF TGCGCCAGCAGTCAATTCGGGACAGGGGGCCGGGGGAACACTGAAGCTTTCTTT
TRBJ2-3 TRBD1 NA TRBV27 16 CASSIHKGAKADTQYF TGTGCCAGCAGTATCCATAAGGGGGCGAAGGCGGATACGCAGTATTTT
TRBJ1-2 NA NA TRBV19 14 CASSMAGDHYGYTF TGTGCCAGTAGTATGGCGGGGGATCACTATGGCTACACCTTC
TRBJ1-2 TRBD1 NA TRBV6-5 15 CASSTYRGENYGYTF TGTGCCAGCAGCACCTACAGGGGTGAGAACTATGGCTACACCTTC
TRBJ1-4 TRBD1 NA TRBV19 15 CATTPDRRANEKLFF TGTGCCACCACACCGGACAGGCGCGCTAATGAAAAACTGTTTTTT